These 25 T cell receptor beta chains share one sample of origin, sequenced in a study of Graves' ophthalmopathy and Graves' hyperthyroidism (dated by TCRdb to 2016 to 2019). Sequencing was performed on an Illumina HiSeq 2000. For repertoire sequencing, the TCR beta CDR3 regions were amplified from RNA transcripts. HTBI primers and the Qiagen OneStep RT-PCR kit were used in a first-round RT-PCR, which was followed by a second-round multiplex PCR, size selection and purification. TCRdb took the public reads, trimmed them with fastp at Q25, ran MiXCR for clone calling and kept in-frame beta chains. A single entry per CDR3 protein holds the most common genes and DNA from its merged rows. The sample records a few hundred thousand distinct CDR3 sequences, about two fifths of which are singletons. Together, the top ten hold less than 4.5% of the sample. The sequenced material came from peripheral blood or thyroid tissue (not recorded which). These receptors were taken from an adult man with Graves' hyperthyroidism.

This clonotype was seen a few times. The rearrangement links TRBV19 to TRBJ2-7, with D maybe TRBD1 (5 bases). The CDR3 is 14 residues long. V lost 3 bases, J lost 1 base, and 10 bases lay in between. Germline V CDR1 and CDR2: LNHDA, SQIVND (reference sequence). CDR3 sequence (DNA): TGTGCCAGTAGTATGGCCCGACAGTCCTACGAGCAGTACTTC. Residues: CASSMARQSYEQYF. The full variable domain, with the rest looked up from reference TRBV19 and TRBJ2-7, is DGGITQSPKYLFRKEGQNVTLSCEQNLNHDAMYWYRQDPGQGLRLIYYSQIVNDFQKGDIAEGYSVSREKKESFPLTVTSAQKNPTAFYLCASSMARQSYEQYFGPGTRLTVT.

This clonotype was seen repeatedly, ten times or more. The chain couples TRBV19 to TRBJ2-7; a possible D gene is TRBD2 (6 bases). The length of the CDR3 is 16 residues. CDR1 is LNHDA and CDR2 is SQIVND in the germline V gene (reference sequence). Trimming stripped 2 bases from V and 2 bases from J, with 16 bases between. The CDR3 spells CASSISRGGSAYEQYF. The CDR3 nucleotides are TGTGCCAGTAGTATATCAAGGGGAGGTAGTGCCTACGAGCAGTACTTC.

This clonotype was recorded at least ten times. The chain employs TRBV7-3 and TRBJ2-2; D gene ambiguous. This CDR3 is built from 14 residues. V was clipped by 2 bases and J by 6 bases, with 10 bases between them. Germline V gene sequence: CDR1 SGHTA, CDR2 FQGTGA. Here the CDR3 DNA reads TGTGCCAGCAGCTTATACTCTCCCCCCGGGGAGCTGTTTTTT. Its protein is CASSLYSPPGELFF.

Many counts were recorded for this clonotype. The chain carries TRBV7-8 and TRBJ2-7; D not certain. The germline CDR1 and CDR2 sequences are SGHVS and FQNEAQ. There are 14 residues in the CDR3. V gave up 0 bases and J gave up 2 bases, with 8 bases separating them. The CDR3 spells CASSLAWDPYEQYF. The CDR3 DNA sequence: TGTGCCAGCAGCTTAGCGTGGGATCCCTACGAGCAGTACTTC.

In its sample, this clonotype was seen many times. The genes are TRBV6-5 and TRBJ1-1; D gene ambiguous. This CDR3 is built from 15 residues. Deletions cut 1 base from V and 6 bases from J, with 15 bases between. CDR1 is MNHEY and CDR2 is SVGAGI in the germline V gene. The CDR3 protein is CASSYFQGLGAEAFF. Written as DNA, the CDR3 is TGTGCCAGCAGTTACTTTCAAGGGCTTGGAGCTGAAGCTTTCTTT.

The chain carries TRBV24-1 and TRBJ1-2; TRBD1 agrees at 11 bases. CDR1 KGHDR and CDR2 SFDVKD come from the germline V gene. CDR3 size: 13 residues. V gave up 1 base and J gave up 13 bases; unmatched junction bases: 4. CDR3 in amino acids: CATSDFPGTGGTF. CDR3 sequence (DNA): TGTGCCACCAGTGATTTCCCCGGGACAGGGGGCACCTTC.

This clonotype was found once. For the CDR3, the DNA is TGTGCCATCAGCGCCCACAGGGAAGACACTGAAAAACTGTTTTTT. Its protein product is CAISAHREDTEKLFF. The chain carries TRBV10-3 and TRBJ1-4, with TRBD1 as a possible D gene (6 bases). V lost 6 bases to trimming and J lost 7 bases, with 18 bases between them. This CDR3 contains 15 residues. CDR1 and CDR2 from the germline V gene are ENHRY and SYGVKD.

This clonotype showed up many times. The gene calls are TRBV24-1 and TRBJ1-5; the D is unclear. CDR3 length: 13 residues. The germline V gene encodes CDR1 KGHDR and CDR2 SFDVKD. V dropped 9 bases and J dropped 3 bases, with 11 bases sitting between them. The CDR3: CATRARSNQPQHF. The DNA for the CDR3 is TGTGCCACCCGGGCTCGATCCAATCAGCCCCAGCATTTT.

This clonotype was counted many times. In DNA form, the CDR3 reads TGTGCCAGCAGTTTTCGAGGGGCGAGCTCCTATAATTCACCCCTCCACTTT. This sequence encodes CASSFRGASSYNSPLHF. The V and J genes are TRBV12-3 or TRBV12-4 and TRBJ1-6; a possible D gene is TRBD1 (5 bases). Trimming left V 3 bases short and J 0 bases short, with 12 bases between. This CDR3 has 17 residues.

This clonotype came up a few times. The V call is TRBV7-8, the J call TRBJ2-1; 7 bases fit TRBD1. The V segment lost 5 bases and the J segment 8 bases; nucleotides outside the gene matches: 12. CDR3 length: 15 residues. The germline V gene encodes CDR1 SGHVS and CDR2 FQNEAQ. The CDR3 protein is CASSHILQGLHEQFF. For the CDR3, the DNA is TGTGCCAGCAGCCATATACTACAGGGGCTCCATGAGCAGTTCTTC.

This sequence joins TRBV25-1 and TRBJ1-1, with D perhaps matching TRBD1 (5 bases). V lost 5 bases and J lost 11, with 21 bases in between. This CDR3 is built from 14 residues. The V gene's germline CDR1 is MGHDK and CDR2 SYGVNS. The CDR3, as DNA: TGTGCCAGCAGTTTTCTTAGACAGTCTCCAGGGGCTTTCTTT. Translated, it gives CASSFLRQSPGAFF.

This clonotype showed up many times. The chain joins TRBV5-1 to TRBJ2-7; D might be TRBD1 (6 bases). The V end lost 0 bases, the J end lost 5 bases, and 12 bases lay between the germline ends. CDR1 and CDR2 (germline): SGHRS, YFSETQ. This CDR3 contains 14 residues. The chain's CDR3 is CASSLEGRGHEQYF. As DNA, the CDR3 is TGCGCCAGCAGCTTGGAGGGCAGGGGCCACGAGCAGTACTTC. Complete variable domain (other parts from reference TRBV5-1 and TRBJ2-7): KAGVTQTPRYLIKTRGQQVTLSCSPISGHRSVSWYQQTPGQGLQFLFEYFSETQRNKGNFPGRFSGRQFSNSRSEMNVSTLELGDSALYLCASSLEGRGHEQYFGPGTRLTVT.

The V and J genes are TRBV24-1 and TRBJ2-5; the D gene could be TRBD1 or TRBD2 (5 bases each). Trimming removed 5 bases from V and 5 bases from J, with 20 bases in between. Germline CDR1 KGHDR, CDR2 SFDVKD. The CDR3 has 16 residues. CDR3 nucleotide sequence: TGTGCCACCAGTGCGGGCCAGACCGGGGACGTCGAGACCCAGTACTTC. This sequence encodes CATSAGQTGDVETQYF.

This clonotype has a single count. The V gene is TRBV6-6, the J gene TRBJ2-5, with 7 positions matching TRBD2. Per germline, CDR1 MNHNY and CDR2 SVGAGI (reference sequence). With V trimmed by 0 bases and J by 7 bases, 2 bases remained unmatched. CDR3 size: 13 residues. CDR3 bases: TGTGCCAGCAGTTACTCTCCGGGGGGGACCCAGTACTTC. Its protein product is CASSYSPGGTQYF.

The chain has TRBV12-3 or TRBV12-4 and TRBJ1-3, with 8 nucleotides matching TRBD1. The CDR3 runs to 16 residues. The V gene end was trimmed by 9 bases and the J gene end by 0 bases; junction bases not matched to a gene: 10. CDR3 loop: CARNPRDRSSGNTIYF. CDR3 coding DNA: TGTGCCAGGAACCCCCGGGACAGGAGCTCTGGAAACACCATATATTTT.

This clonotype has ten or more counts. The chain recombines TRBV19 with TRBJ1-1, with TRBD1 matching 7 bases. The germline CDR1 and CDR2 sequences are LNHDA and SQIVND (reference sequence). Trimming cost V 7 bases and J 5 bases; bases outside gene matches: 16. The CDR3 is 16 amino acids. The CDR3 loop reads CASMFGISWDRTEAFF. The CDR3 DNA reads TGTGCCAGTATGTTCGGCATAAGTTGGGACAGAACTGAAGCTTTCTTT.

This clonotype has ten or more counts. This chain links TRBV25-1 with TRBJ1-1; D gene uncertain. The CDR3 length is 13 residues. V gave up 11 bases and J gave up 2 bases, with 15 bases separating them. CDR1 and CDR2 (germline): MGHDK, SYGVNS. CDR3 sequence: CAALPGGNTEAFF. The CDR3 DNA is TGTGCCGCTCTACCGGGAGGTAACACTGAAGCTTTCTTT.

Concerning this clonotype itself: The junction does not match germline at one end; this may be a read error. The chain employs TRBV4-2 and TRBJ1-1; D is ambiguous. This CDR3 spans 15 amino acids. The germline gives CDR1 LGHNA, CDR2 YNFKEQ. DNA of the CDR3: TGTGCCGGCAGCCAATATTTGGGCACGAACACTGAAGCTTTCTTT. This codes for CAGSQYLGTNTEAFF.

This clonotype was observed many times. The genes are TRBV5-1 and TRBJ2-2; 9 positions agree with TRBD1. The V segment lost 3 bases and the J segment 4 bases; nucleotides outside the gene matches: 7. Germline V gene sequence: CDR1 SGHRS, CDR2 YFSETQ. CDR3 length equals 16 residues. The CDR3: CASSWGQGRATGELFF. In DNA, the CDR3 is TGCGCCAGCAGCTGGGGACAGGGACGGGCCACCGGGGAGCTGTTTTTT.

Many counts were recorded for this clonotype. The CDR3 protein is CAIMAQRDAYEQYF. The CDR3, as DNA: TGTGCCATCATGGCCCAGCGGGACGCCTACGAGCAGTACTTC. This rearrangement joins TRBV10-3 to TRBJ2-7; 7 positions agree with TRBD2. The length of the CDR3 is 14 residues. Germline V gene data show CDR1 as ENHRY and CDR2 as SYGVKD. With 7 bases clipped from V and 2 bases from J, the junction kept 8 bases outside the gene matches.

This chain uses TRBV15 with TRBJ2-7; D tentatively reads TRBD1 or TRBD2 (7 bases each). CDR3 length equals 16 residues. The V end was cut by 1 base, the J end by 7 bases, with 20 bases between. CDR1 LNHNV and CDR2 YYDKDF come from the germline V gene (reference sequence). The CDR3 loop is CATSRAGAGGGGEQYF. In DNA, the CDR3 is TGTGCCACCAGCAGAGCGGGGGCAGGGGGGGGCGGAGAGCAGTACTTC. Full variable domain (remainder filled in from reference TRBV15 and TRBJ2-7): DAMVIQNPRYQVTQFGKPVTLSCSQTLNHNVMYWYQQKSSQAPKLLFHYYDKDFNNEADTPDNFQSRRPNTSFCFLDIRSPGLGDTAMYLCATSRAGAGGGGEQYFGPGTRLTVT.

This clonotype was counted at least ten times. The V call is TRBV6-5, the J call TRBJ2-5; the D gene is possibly TRBD2 (5 bases). Germline CDR1 reads MNHEY; CDR2 reads SVGAGI. The CDR3 has 12 amino acids. The germline V and J ends were trimmed by 5 bases and 8 bases, with 12 bases remaining between them. The CDR3: CASSGSRGTQYF. CDR3 coding DNA: TGTGCCAGCAGTGGCTCCCGGGGAACCCAGTACTTC.

There are many counts of this clonotype. The chain uses TRBV7-8 and TRBJ2-2; D perhaps matches TRBD1 (5 bases). CDR1 is SGHVS, CDR2 FQNEAQ, per germline. CDR3 length: 18 amino acids. V dropped 1 base and J dropped 1 base, with 16 bases sitting between them. CDR3 sequence (DNA): TGTGCCAGCAGCTTAGGCCTCATCAGGGTGAAGAACACCGGGGAGCTGTTTTTT. Protein: CASSLGLIRVKNTGELFF.

This clonotype was recorded at least ten times. V and J are TRBV7-2 and TRBJ2-7; D uncertain. In germline, CDR1 is SGHTA, CDR2 FQGNSA. V lost 1 base to trimming and J lost 7 bases, with 14 bases between them. This CDR3 comprises 14 residues. CDR3 sequence (DNA): TGTGCCAGCAGCTTAGGTCTCGGATTGGGGGAGCAGTACTTC. Its translation: CASSLGLGLGEQYF.

In this sample, this clonotype turned up a few times. The CDR3 is CASSQEGQGWGKLFF. The CDR3 nucleotides read TGTGCCAGCAGCCAAGAGGGTCAGGGATGGGGAAAACTGTTTTTT. This sequence joins TRBV3-1 and TRBJ1-4; possibly TRBD1 for D (5 bases). The CDR3 runs to 15 residues. The V gene lost 0 bases and the J gene lost 10 bases, with 15 bases spanning the gap. The germline V gene encodes CDR1 LGHDT and CDR2 YNNKEL (reference sequence). The full variable domain, its missing parts supplied by reference TRBV3-1 and TRBJ1-4, is DTAVSQTPKYLVTQMGNDKSIKCEQNLGHDTMYWYKQDSKKFLKIMFSYNNKELIINETVPNRFSPKSPDKAHLNLHINSLELGDSAVYFCASSQEGQGWGKLFFGSGTQLSVL.